These T cell receptor beta chains were read from a single sample in a study of control samples from healthy donors and cancer patients. Sequenced by immunoSEQ multiplex PCR; TCRdb stores in-frame clones only, minus some. This table has about 97,000 clones, 85% to 90% appearing once. The sample was blood. The receptors were gathered from a man aged 30 to 45 in good health. Both conserved end residues are part of each CDR3. The order of the fields is clone size, D gene, V gene, J gene, CDR3 length, CDR3 protein, CDR3 DNA. A D gene is named only where the DNA matches it firmly. The size field is filled for only some rows; it gives once, few, many or a size class.

>-|-|TRBV5-6|TRBJ1-1|12
CASSLRDREAFF
TGTGCCAGCAGCTTAAGGGACCGTGAAGCTTTCTTT
>-|TRBD1|TRBV19|TRBJ2-2|15
CASKSRDRRTGELFF
TGTGCCAGTAAATCGAGGGACAGACGCACCGGGGAGCTGTTTTTT
>few|-|TRBV6-1|TRBJ2-3|15
CASSEIGGSTDTQYF
TGTGCCAGCAGTGAAATTGGGGGAAGCACAGATACGCAGTATTTT
>-|-|TRBV7-2|TRBJ2-2|16
CASSLNPGLLTGELFF
TGTGCCAGCAGCTTAAACCCCGGGCTACTCACCGGGGAGCTGTTTTTT
>-|-|TRBV5-1|TRBJ1-1|14
CASSLVGAGAEAFF
TGCGCCAGCAGCTTGGTGGGGGCAGGGGCTGAAGCTTTCTTT
>-|TRBD1|TRBV9|TRBJ2-6|15
CASSRTGSGANVLTF
TGTGCCAGCAGCCGGACAGGGTCCGGGGCCAACGTCCTGACTTTC
>-|-|TRBV25-1|TRBJ2-7|14
CASVSFGQAGEQYF
TGTGCCAGCGTTTCGTTCGGGCAGGCCGGCGAGCAGTACTTC
>-|-|TRBV4-1|TRBJ2-1|14
CASSQGGSYNEQFF
TGCGCCAGCAGCCAAGGGGGATCCTACAATGAGCAGTTCTTC
>-|-|TRBV11-2|TRBJ1-5|14
CASSLDLANQPQHF
TGTGCCAGCAGCTTAGATTTGGCTAATCAGCCCCAGCATTTT
>-|TRBD1|TRBV11-2|TRBJ2-7|14
CASSLGTGLYEQYF
TGTGCCAGCAGCTTAGGGACAGGGCTGTACGAGCAGTACTTC
>-|-|TRBV5-4|TRBJ1-4|18
CASSLAGNVAADNEKLFF
TGTGCCAGCAGCTTGGCGGGTAATGTGGCAGCCGATAATGAAAAACTGTTTTTT
>-|-|TRBV18|TRBJ2-1|14
CASSMTGPVNEQFF
TGTGCCAGCTCAATGACCGGTCCGGTCAATGAGCAGTTCTTC
>-|TRBD2|TRBV4-3|TRBJ2-1|16
CASSLGLAVTYNEQFF
TGCGCCAGCAGCCTCGGACTAGCGGTTACCTACAATGAGCAGTTCTTC
>-|-|TRBV6-2/TRBV6-3|TRBJ2-7|15
CASSYRGLASYEQYF
TGTGCCAGCAGTTACCGTGGACTCGCTTCCTACGAGCAGTACTTC
>-|TRBD2|TRBV15|TRBJ2-5|22
CATSPGQGPAGTSGGPRETQYF
TGTGCCACCAGCCCCGGACAGGGTCCCGCCGGGACTAGCGGGGGGCCTAGGGAGACCCAGTACTTC